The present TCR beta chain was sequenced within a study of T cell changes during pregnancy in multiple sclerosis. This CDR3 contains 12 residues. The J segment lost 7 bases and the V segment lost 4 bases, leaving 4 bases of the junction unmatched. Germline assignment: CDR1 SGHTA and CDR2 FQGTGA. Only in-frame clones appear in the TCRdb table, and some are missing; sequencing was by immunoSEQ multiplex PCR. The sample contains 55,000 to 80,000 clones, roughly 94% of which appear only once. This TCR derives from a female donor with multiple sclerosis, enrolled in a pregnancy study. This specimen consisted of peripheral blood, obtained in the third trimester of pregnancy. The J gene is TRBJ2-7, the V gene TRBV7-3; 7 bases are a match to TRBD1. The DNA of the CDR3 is TGTGCCAGCAGCTACTCAGGGGGTGAGCAGTACTTC. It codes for CASSYSGGEQYF.